The rows below give T cell receptor beta chains drawn from one sample of a study of T cells in Graves' hyperthyroidism and ophthalmopathy. Each CDR3 protein is one row after TCRdb ran MiXCR on the multiplex PCR reads. This sample has more than 550,000 distinct CDR3 sequences, with 45% found just once. The material sequenced was peripheral blood or thyroid tissue (not recorded which). These receptors all come from an adult man with Graves' disease, either hyperthyroidism or ophthalmopathy (not recorded which). Each CDR3 is given with its conserved first and last residue. A D gene is named only where the DNA matches it firmly. Only some rows state a clone size, as once, few, many or a class for expanded clones.

v_gene: TRBV20-1; d_gene: TRBD2; j_gene: TRBJ2-5; abundance: NA; CDR3aa: CSASRLAGAKQGTQYF; CDR3nt: TGCAGTGCTAGTAGGCTAGCGGGGGCGAAACAAGGGACCCAGTACTTC
v_gene: TRBV6-5; d_gene: NA; j_gene: TRBJ1-2; abundance: NA; CDR3aa: CASSLLSGSGYGYTF; CDR3nt: TGTGCCAGCAGTCTCCTTTCGGGCTCGGGCTATGGCTACACCTTC
v_gene: TRBV9; d_gene: NA; j_gene: TRBJ1-4; abundance: few; CDR3aa: CASSLMARDEKLFF; CDR3nt: TGTGCCAGCAGCCTAATGGCCCGTGATGAAAAACTGTTTTTT
v_gene: TRBV7-2; d_gene: TRBD1; j_gene: TRBJ1-1; abundance: many; CDR3aa: CASSRDRGEAFF; CDR3nt: TGTGCCAGCAGCCGGGACAGGGGGGAAGCTTTCTTT
v_gene: TRBV13; d_gene: NA; j_gene: TRBJ2-7; abundance: NA; CDR3aa: CASSTRRGSKSYEQYF; CDR3nt: TGTGCCAGCAGCACCAGACGGGGGTCCAAATCCTACGAGCAGTACTTC
v_gene: TRBV29-1; d_gene: NA; j_gene: TRBJ2-5; abundance: NA; CDR3aa: CSVDADGTQYF; CDR3nt: TGCAGCGTTGACGCCGACGGGACCCAGTACTTC
v_gene: TRBV7-2; d_gene: NA; j_gene: TRBJ2-5; abundance: few; CDR3aa: CASSFGTAPETQYF; CDR3nt: TGTGCCAGCAGCTTCGGGACGGCCCCAGAGACCCAGTACTTC
v_gene: TRBV6-5; d_gene: NA; j_gene: TRBJ2-5; abundance: NA; CDR3aa: CAGAGGPSIQETQYF; CDR3nt: TGTGCCGGGGCTGGGGGGCCCTCGATCCAAGAGACCCAGTACTTC
v_gene: TRBV2; d_gene: NA; j_gene: TRBJ2-5; abundance: NA; CDR3aa: CASSARDSGGETQYF; CDR3nt: TGTGCCAGCAGTGCTAGAGATTCAGGGGGGGAGACCCAGTACTTC
v_gene: TRBV2; d_gene: NA; j_gene: TRBJ1-5; abundance: many; CDR3aa: CASSEDSPPQHF; CDR3nt: TGTGCCAGCAGTGAAGACAGTCCGCCCCAGCATTTT
v_gene: TRBV6-6; d_gene: NA; j_gene: TRBJ2-7; abundance: NA; CDR3aa: CASGRQHIDYEQYF; CDR3nt: TGTGCCAGCGGGAGGCAGCATATAGACTACGAGCAGTACTTC